The 8 T cell receptor beta chains in this list originate from one sample, sequenced in a study of blood T cell repertoires in COVID-19. Sequenced by immunoSEQ multiplex PCR; TCRdb stores in-frame clones only, minus some. This sample has about 260,000 clones, with around four fifths found just once. Specimen: peripheral blood. These receptors all come from a woman aged 45-65 years who had recovered from COVID-19.

The CDR3 nucleotides read TGTGCCAGCACTCAGGGTTTAGAGACCCAGTACTTC. Its translation: CASTQGLETQYF. V and J are TRBV18 and TRBJ2-5; D is possibly TRBD1 (5 bases). Trimming took off 8 bases at V and 4 bases at J, with 11 bases between the two ends. The CDR3 covers 12 residues. Germline CDR1 and CDR2: KGHSH and LQKENI.

The J gene is TRBJ2-7, the V gene TRBV19; D unresolved. The CDR3 totals 15 residues. The V end was cut by 5 bases, the J end by 3 bases, with 17 bases between. CDR1 is LNHDA and CDR2 is SQIVND in the germline V gene (reference sequence). The CDR3 sequence: CASSESGQTNYEQYF. The DNA for the CDR3 is TGTGCCAGTAGTGAGTCGGGTCAAACCAACTACGAGCAGTACTTC.

The rearrangement links TRBV27 to TRBJ2-5; weak D call: TRBD2 (5 bases). Between the trimmed V and J ends, which lost 0 bases and 1 base, there was a span of 9 bases. This CDR3 spans 15 amino acids. Germline V gene data show CDR1 as MNHEY and CDR2 as SMNVEV (reference sequence). The CDR3 reads CASSLSGLTQETQYF. CDR3 DNA: TGTGCCAGCAGTTTATCCGGACTGACCCAAGAGACCCAGTACTTC.

This sequence joins TRBV4-2 and TRBJ2-1, with 9 bases that match TRBD2. The V segment lost 0 bases and the J segment 7 bases; nucleotides outside the gene matches: 13. The germline gives CDR1 LGHNA, CDR2 YNFKEQ. The CDR3 totals 18 residues. This chain's CDR3 is CASSQDASGTSSGNEQFF. CDR3 DNA: TGTGCCAGCAGCCAAGACGCCTCCGGGACTAGCTCCGGGAATGAGCAGTTCTTC.

The V and J genes are TRBV11-2 and TRBJ2-4, with TRBD2 as a possible D gene (6 bases). This CDR3 comprises 16 residues. V lost 1 base, J lost 2 bases, and 12 bases lay in between. The germline V gene encodes CDR1 SGHAT and CDR2 FQNNGV. CDR3 bases: TGTGCCAGCAGCTTAGTTATGGGGGACTCCAAAAACATTCAGTACTTC. Encoded protein: CASSLVMGDSKNIQYF.

Concerning this clone: Other DNA variants within this sample encode the same CDR3. The chain has TRBV18 and TRBJ1-2, with TRBD1 matching 8 bases. CDR1 and CDR2 from the germline V gene are KGHSH and LQKENI. The V gene end was trimmed by 3 bases and the J gene end by 3 bases; junction bases not matched to a gene: 0. CDR3 length: 13 residues. The CDR3 DNA is TGTGCCAGCTCACCGGACAGGGACTATGGCTACACCTTC. It codes for CASSPDRDYGYTF.

V usage is TRBV4-3 and J usage is TRBJ1-5; tentatively, D is TRBD1 (5 bases). V lost 0 bases to trimming and J lost 3 bases, with 9 bases between them. Germline values: CDR1 LGHNA, CDR2 YSLEER. There are 15 residues in the CDR3. The CDR3 sequence: CASSQDRQHNQPQHF. In DNA form, the CDR3 reads TGCGCCAGCAGCCAAGATAGACAGCACAATCAGCCCCAGCATTTT.

This chain links TRBV28 with TRBJ2-1; 9 positions match TRBD2. This CDR3 is 15 amino acids long. V was clipped by 4 bases and J by 3 bases; unmatched bases: 4. Germline CDR1 reads MDHEN; CDR2 reads SYDVKM. The CDR3, as DNA: TGTGCCAGCAGTTGGGGGCGGGGGGGCTACAATGAGCAGTTCTTC. This codes for CASSWGRGGYNEQFF.